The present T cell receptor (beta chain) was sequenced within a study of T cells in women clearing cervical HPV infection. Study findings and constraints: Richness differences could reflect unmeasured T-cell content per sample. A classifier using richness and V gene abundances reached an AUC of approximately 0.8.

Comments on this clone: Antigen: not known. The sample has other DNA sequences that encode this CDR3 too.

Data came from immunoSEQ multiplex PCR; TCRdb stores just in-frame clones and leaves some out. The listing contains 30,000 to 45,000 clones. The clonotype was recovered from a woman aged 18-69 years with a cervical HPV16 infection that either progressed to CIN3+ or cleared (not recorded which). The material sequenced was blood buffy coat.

The sequenced CDR3 bases are TGTGCCAGCTCCCCCCCCCTCCCAGGGTATGCAGATACG. Translating gives CASSPPLPGYADT. The complete CDR3 sequence is CASSPPLPGYADTQYF. The V gene is TRBV18, the J gene TRBJ2-3; possibly TRBD1 for D (5 bases). The missing CDR3 end, 3 residues past where the read stops, is filled in from the germline J gene. Germline loops: CDR1 KGHSH, CDR2 LQKENI. This CDR3 comprises 16 residues. V lost 6 bases to trimming and J lost 4 bases, with 20 bases between them. The whole variable domain, remainder taken from reference TRBV18 and TRBJ2-3, is NAGVMQNPRHLVRRRGQEARLRCSPMKGHSHVYWYRQLPEEGLKFMVYLQKENIIDESGMPKERFSAEFPKEGPSILRIQQVVRGDSAAYFCASSPPLPGYADTQYFGPGTRLTVL.